Listed below are T cell receptor beta chains from one sample, sequenced in a study of blood T cells in healthy people across ages. TCRdb re-called the 5' RACE reads with MiXCR, one entry per CDR3 protein. The sample carries about 1,500,000 distinct CDR3 sequences, approximately 30% recorded once. Material: blood. The receptors originated from a woman in her 30s in good health. The CDR3 runs from the conserved cysteine through the conserved F or W. A D gene is named only where the DNA matches it firmly. Clone size is stated in some rows and not others, as once, few, many or a class when expanded.

j_call,d_call,v_call,clone_size,cdr3_aa,cdr3_nt
TRBJ1-1,.,TRBV5-1,.,CASSVSTSGLNTEAFF,TGCGCCAGCAGCGTTTCGACGAGCGGGCTGAACACTGAAGCTTTCTTT
TRBJ2-7,TRBD1,TRBV6-6,.,CASRSPGQSLEQYF,TGTGCCAGCAGGAGTCCGGGACAGTCTTTAGAGCAGTACTTC
TRBJ2-7,.,TRBV7-2,many,CASREGAVDEQYF,TGTGCCAGCCGGGAGGGGGCGGTAGACGAGCAGTACTTC
TRBJ2-3,.,TRBV11-2,.,CASSPAPRDTQYF,TGTGCCAGCAGCCCAGCTCCGAGGGATACGCAGTATTTT
TRBJ2-7,TRBD2,TRBV6-5,.,CASSYLASGSRFEQYF,TGTGCCAGCAGTTACCTCGCGAGCGGGAGTAGATTCGAGCAGTACTTC
TRBJ2-1,TRBD2,TRBV9,.,CASSRAGGGDNEQFF,TGTGCCAGCAGCCGAGCGGGGGGCGGGGACAATGAGCAGTTCTTC
TRBJ1-2,.,TRBV30,.,CAWIFTGNGYTF,TGTGCCTGGATCTTCACAGGGAATGGCTACACCTTC
TRBJ2-3,TRBD1,TRBV4-3,.,CASSQSGQNTDTQYF,TGCGCCAGCAGCCAATCGGGACAGAACACAGATACGCAGTATTTT
TRBJ2-7,.,TRBV7-3,many,CASSPRFSNEQYF,TGTGCCAGCAGCCCCCGCTTTAGCAACGAGCAGTACTTC
TRBJ2-1,.,TRBV11-2,few,CASSLGTPAKNEQFF,TGTGCCAGCAGCTTAGGGACCCCCGCGAAGAATGAGCAGTTCTTC
TRBJ1-4,.,TRBV5-1,few,CASSFRGGTEKLFF,TGCGCCAGCAGCTTCCGAGGGGGAACTGAAAAACTGTTTTTT
TRBJ2-7,.,TRBV20-1,many,CSASGSREQYF,TGCAGTGCTAGTGGCTCCCGCGAGCAGTACTTC
TRBJ1-1,.,TRBV29-1,.,CSAALLNTEAFF,TGCAGCGCAGCCTTGCTGAACACTGAAGCTTTCTTT
TRBJ2-4,.,TRBV29-1,many,CSVEGRGTKNIQYF,TGCAGCGTTGAGGGCAGGGGAACCAAAAACATTCAGTACTTC
TRBJ1-4,TRBD1,TRBV6-5,few,CASSPGDSRFQELFF,TGTGCCAGCAGTCCTGGGGACAGCCGATTCCAAGAACTGTTTTTT
TRBJ1-1,.,TRBV29-1,few,CSVVAILGDTEAFF,TGCAGCGTTGTTGCGATTCTAGGGGACACTGAAGCTTTCTTT
TRBJ2-3,.,TRBV29-1,.,CSVVPWGSPDTQYF,TGCAGCGTTGTCCCATGGGGGTCCCCAGATACGCAGTATTTT
TRBJ1-2,TRBD1,TRBV2,.,CASSETGGDYGYTF,TGTGCCAGCAGTGAAACAGGGGGCGACTATGGCTACACCTTC
TRBJ2-7,TRBD2,TRBV7-3,once,CASSCLTSGGPYEQYF,TGTGCCAGCAGCTGCTTAACTAGCGGGGGACCCTACGAGCAGTACTTC
TRBJ2-7,.,TRBV7-6,many,CASRAGTGDEQYF,TGTGCCAGCAGGGCCGGGACGGGTGACGAGCAGTACTTC
TRBJ1-5,.,TRBV3-1,.,CASSQDGPTNQPQHF,TGTGCCAGCAGCCAAGATGGGCCAACCAATCAGCCCCAGCATTTT
TRBJ2-3,TRBD2,TRBV7-3,.,CASSLAGGLEDTQYF,TGTGCCAGCAGCTTAGCGGGGGGGCTGGAAGATACGCAGTATTTT
TRBJ2-1,.,TRBV6-2/TRBV6-3,.,CASSYSLFNEQFF,TGTGCCAGCAGTTACTCCTTGTTTAATGAGCAGTTCTTC
TRBJ2-7,.,TRBV30,.,CAWSPGGGYEQYF,TGTGCCTGGAGCCCCGGGGGAGGCTACGAGCAGTACTTC
TRBJ2-5,TRBD1,TRBV9,.,CASSGRGPTQYF,TGTGCCAGCAGCGGCAGGGGGCCGACCCAGTACTTC
TRBJ1-2,.,TRBV30,few,CASRSLKTNYGYTF,TGTGCCTCGCGGAGTCTTAAAACTAACTATGGCTACACCTTC
TRBJ2-7,TRBD2,TRBV5-1,.,CASSLGLSSGGAEEQYF,TGCGCCAGCAGCTTGGGACTGTCTAGCGGGGGGGCCGAGGAGCAGTACTTC
TRBJ2-2,TRBD1,TRBV5-1,few,CASSWGTDNIGELFF,TGCGCCAGCAGCTGGGGGACAGACAACATCGGGGAGCTGTTTTTT
TRBJ2-7,TRBD1,TRBV14,many,CASSQGQGAGHEQYF,TGTGCCAGCAGCCAAGGACAGGGGGCAGGGCACGAGCAGTACTTC
TRBJ2-7,TRBD2,TRBV7-2,.,CASSRLAGEYERYF,TGTGCCAGCAGCCGACTAGCGGGAGAGTACGAGCGGTACTTC
TRBJ2-5,TRBD1,TRBV2,many,CATLPGQGRETQYF,TGTGCCACTCTACCGGGACAGGGTCGAGAGACCCAGTACTTC
TRBJ2-5,.,TRBV9,.,CASSPGGEDQETQYF,TGTGCCAGCAGCCCCGGCGGGGAGGACCAAGAGACCCAGTACTTC
TRBJ2-5,TRBD2,TRBV5-6,once,CASSWGRGEIRYF,TGTGCCAGCAGCTGGGGCCGGGGGGAAATTAGATACTTC
TRBJ2-1,.,TRBV5-1,.,CASRASPLNRNNEQFF,TGCGCCAGCAGGGCCAGCCCACTAAATAGGAACAATGAGCAGTTCTTC
TRBJ2-3,TRBD2,TRBV11-1,.,CASSSSGLGLAGDGSTDTQYF,TGTGCCAGCAGCTCCTCCGGCCTGGGACTAGCGGGAGACGGAAGCACAGATACGCAGTATTTT
TRBJ2-1,TRBD2,TRBV5-1,.,CASRFLAGRGANEQFF,TGCGCCAGCAGATTTCTAGCGGGGAGAGGGGCCAATGAGCAGTTCTTC
TRBJ2-7,.,TRBV6-5,many,CASTARTYEQYF,TGTGCCAGCACTGCCAGGACCTACGAGCAGTACTTC
TRBJ1-5,TRBD1,TRBV7-2,.,CASSLARGGTGGGNQPQHF,TGTGCCAGCAGCTTAGCCCGGGGGGGGACAGGGGGCGGCAATCAGCCCCAGCATTTT
TRBJ2-6,.,TRBV5-5,.,CASSLVRVTGANVLTF,TGTGCCAGCAGCTTGGTACGGGTAACTGGGGCCAACGTCCTGACTTTC
TRBJ2-1,TRBD2,TRBV20-1,.,CSAARLAGVGRGNEQFF,TGCAGTGCTGCCCGACTAGCGGGAGTGGGTCGGGGCAATGAGCAGTTCTTC
TRBJ2-5,TRBD2,TRBV3-1,.,CASSQDGARGVETQYF,TGTGCCAGCAGCCAAGATGGGGCGCGGGGGGTAGAGACCCAGTACTTC
TRBJ1-2,TRBD1,TRBV24-1,few,CATSGTGTDRLSYGYTF,TGTGCCACCAGTGGAACTGGGACAGACCGGTTAAGCTATGGCTACACCTTC
TRBJ1-1,TRBD1,TRBV20-1,once,CVTGRTEAFF,TGCGTGACAGGGCGCACTGAAGCTTTCTTT
TRBJ1-2,.,TRBV5-5,.,CASSLETLNYGYTF,TGTGCCAGCAGCTTGGAAACACTTAACTATGGCTACACCTTC
TRBJ2-7,TRBD1,TRBV2,.,CASRLDRVTYEQYF,TGTGCCAGCAGGCTGGACAGGGTAACCTACGAGCAGTACTTC
TRBJ2-7,TRBD2,TRBV20-1,few,CSARAADGTSGLLYEQYF,TGCAGTGCTAGAGCGGCCGATGGGACTAGCGGGCTCCTCTACGAGCAGTACTTC
TRBJ2-1,TRBD2,TRBV29-1,few,CSVYEGSGDNEQFF,TGCAGCGTGTACGAGGGGAGCGGGGACAATGAGCAGTTCTTC
TRBJ2-7,.,TRBV3-1,few,CASSQLGKANYEQYF,TGTGCCAGCAGCCAACTTGGGAAGGCTAACTACGAGCAGTACTTC
TRBJ2-1,TRBD2,TRBV7-9,.,CAGSLIAGGPGNEQFF,TGTGCCGGCAGCCTAATAGCGGGAGGGCCGGGCAATGAGCAGTTCTTC
TRBJ1-1,TRBD1,TRBV6-5,many,CASSGRDRGNTEAFF,TGTGCCAGCAGTGGCCGGGACAGGGGGAACACTGAAGCTTTCTTT
TRBJ2-7,TRBD2,TRBV12-3/TRBV12-4,.,CANSPREWVAGGRISSYEQYF,TGTGCCAACAGCCCTCGGGAGTGGGTAGCGGGAGGTAGAATCAGCTCCTACGAGCAGTACTTC
TRBJ2-7,TRBD2,TRBV13,few,CASSSVAGGFDEQYF,TGTGCCAGCAGCTCTGTAGCGGGGGGGTTTGACGAGCAGTACTTC
TRBJ2-5,TRBD1,TRBV28,few,CASSLVWRDRGRETQYF,TGTGCCAGCAGTTTGGTGTGGCGGGACAGGGGGCGTGAGACCCAGTACTTC